The clone carrying this TCR beta chain was detected ten times or more. TCRdb fed the RT-PCR reads into MiXCR, producing one record per CDR3 protein. Of more than 550,000 distinct CDR3 sequences detected, 14% appear once; the ten largest clones hold about 3.9%. From germline, CDR1 is ENHRY and CDR2 SYGVKD. V lost 6 bases and J lost 6; bases outside the gene matches: 4. The CDR3 is made up of 13 amino acids. The receptor's source is a female donor in good health, serving as a healthy control. The gene calls are TRBV10-3 and TRBJ2-1; 8 nucleotides agree with TRBD2. The sample consisted of memory CD4+ T cells from blood. The CDR3 DNA sequence: TGTGCCATCAGGGAGCGGGAGCGCAATGAGCAGTTCTTC. Translation: CAIRERERNEQFF.